This entry features one T cell receptor beta chain sequence. The target antigen is unknown. TCRdb re-analysed the 5' RACE reads in MiXCR, keeping a single row per CDR3 protein. The data hold fewer than 450,000 distinct CDR3 sequences, with around 3.9% observed a single time. These data come from a study of T cells after yellow fever vaccination. Study in general: The fractions with low cell numbers were processed using SMART-Seq v4 Ultra Low Input.

Study-level results: Contamination by abundant bulk-population clonotypes could be present in FACS-sorted repertoires.

Sequenced here: PBMCs, sampled 5 days after the yellow fever booster vaccination. The origin of this receptor is a man aged 18 to 29 who received the YFV17D yellow fever vaccine.

The CDR3 loop reads CASSPQVNSYEQYF. Here the CDR3 DNA reads TGTGCCAGCTCACCACAGGTAAACTCCTACGAGCAGTACTTC. V gene TRBV18 combines with J gene TRBJ2-7; D uncertain. Germline CDR1 is KGHSH and CDR2 is LQKENI. V was cut by 1 base and J by 0 bases, with 7 bases left in between. The CDR3 is 14 amino acids.